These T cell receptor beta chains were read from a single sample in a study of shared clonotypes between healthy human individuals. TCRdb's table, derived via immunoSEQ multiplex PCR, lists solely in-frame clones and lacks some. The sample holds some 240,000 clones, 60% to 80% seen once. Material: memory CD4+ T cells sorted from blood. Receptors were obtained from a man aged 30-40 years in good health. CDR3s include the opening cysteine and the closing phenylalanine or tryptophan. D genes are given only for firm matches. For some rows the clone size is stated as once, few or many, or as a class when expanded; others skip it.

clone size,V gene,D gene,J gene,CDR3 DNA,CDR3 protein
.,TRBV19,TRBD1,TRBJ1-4,TGTGCCAGTAGTAGGGACAGGGTCGAAAAACTGTTTTTT,CASSRDRVEKLFF
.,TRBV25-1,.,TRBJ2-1,TGTGCCAACCAATGGGGGGCCGGGGACAATGAGCAGTTCTTC,CANQWGAGDNEQFF
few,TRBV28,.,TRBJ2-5,TGTGCCAGCAGGGAAAACCAACGGGGGACCCAGTACTTC,CASRENQRGTQYF
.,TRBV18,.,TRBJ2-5,TGTGCCAGCGCCAACAGGGACCAAGAGACCCAGTACTTC,CASANRDQETQYF
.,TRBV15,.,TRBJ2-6,TGTGCCACCAGCAGAGAAGCGGCAGGGTGGGTCTCTGGGGCCAACGTCCTGACTTTC,CATSREAAGWVSGANVLTF
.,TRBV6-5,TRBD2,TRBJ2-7,TGTGCCAGCAGACCCGGACTAGCGGGAGTAAGCGAGCAGTACTTC,CASRPGLAGVSEQYF
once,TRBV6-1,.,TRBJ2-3,TGTGCCAGCAGCACACGGACTTCTGGCACAGATACGCAGTATTTT,CASSTRTSGTDTQYF
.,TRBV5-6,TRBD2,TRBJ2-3,TGTGCCAGCAGCTGGATAGCGGGAGTTGGCACAGATACGCAGTATTTT,CASSWIAGVGTDTQYF
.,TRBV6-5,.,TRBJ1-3,TGTGCCAGCAGTTACTCGATCGGGGGTACAGGAAACACCATATATTTT,CASSYSIGGTGNTIYF
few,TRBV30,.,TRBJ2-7,TGTGCCTGGAGTACAGGGACGAACTACGAGCAGTACTTC,CAWSTGTNYEQYF
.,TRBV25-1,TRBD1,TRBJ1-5,TGTGCCAGCAGGGGGACAGAGAATCAGCCCCAGCATTTT,CASRGTENQPQHF
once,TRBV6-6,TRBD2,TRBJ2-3,TGTGCCAGCAGTAAAACTAGCGTGCCAGATACGCAGTATTTT,CASSKTSVPDTQYF
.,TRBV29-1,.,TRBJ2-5,TGCAGCGTTGAAGGCCCTTCAAGGGAGACCCAGTACTTC,CSVEGPSRETQYF
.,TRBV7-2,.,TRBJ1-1,TGTGCCAGCAGCTTATTTCAAACGAACACTGAAGCTTTCTTT,CASSLFQTNTEAFF
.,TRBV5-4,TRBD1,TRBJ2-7,TGTGCCAGCAGCCGACCCGGGACAGGGGTCGAGCAGTACTTC,CASSRPGTGVEQYF
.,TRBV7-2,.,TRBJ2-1,TGTGCCAGCAGCTTAGGGCGTGGAGGCGGGCGTGAGCAGTTCTTC,CASSLGRGGGREQFF
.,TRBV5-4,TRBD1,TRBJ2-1,TGTGCCAGTAGGACAGGGGTTGGGAATGAGCAGTTCTTC,CASRTGVGNEQFF
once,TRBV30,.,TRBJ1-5,TGTGCCTGGAGTGTACTGAGGGGAGGGATTCAGCCCCAGCATTTT,CAWSVLRGGIQPQHF
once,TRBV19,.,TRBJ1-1,TGTGCCAGTAGACTCCGGACGTATATGAACACTGAAGCTTTCTTT,CASRLRTYMNTEAFF
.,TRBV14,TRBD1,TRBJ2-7,TGTGCCAGCAGCCGAGGGGGACAGTCCGAGCAGTACTTC,CASSRGGQSEQYF
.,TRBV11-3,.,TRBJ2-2,TGTGCCAGCAGCCCCTATAATAGCGGGGAGCTGTTTTTT,CASSPYNSGELFF
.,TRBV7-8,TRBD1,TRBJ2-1,TGTGCCAGCAGCTTTCCCGGGACAGTGCTATCGGGTAAGCAGTTCTTC,CASSFPGTVLSGKQFF
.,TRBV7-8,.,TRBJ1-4,TGTGCCAGCAGCCCCAACCGGGACACTGAAAAACTGTTTTTT,CASSPNRDTEKLFF
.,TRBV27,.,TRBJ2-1,TGTGCCAGCAGTTTCGAAATGACGGAAGGCTACAATGAGCAGTTCTTC,CASSFEMTEGYNEQFF
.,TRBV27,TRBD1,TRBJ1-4,TGTGCCAGCAGTCCCAACAGGGGAGCAACTAATGAAAAACTGTTTTTT,CASSPNRGATNEKLFF
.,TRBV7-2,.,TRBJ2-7,TGTGCCAGCAGCTTAGCGGGTCTGAGCTCCTACGAGCAGTACTTC,CASSLAGLSSYEQYF
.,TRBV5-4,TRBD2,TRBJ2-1,TGTGCCAGCAGCTCCCGGACTAGCGGGAAGAAATCCTACAATGAGCAGTTCTTC,CASSSRTSGKKSYNEQFF
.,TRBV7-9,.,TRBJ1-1,TGTGCCAGCAGCGATCGGTTGGCAATGAACACTGAAGCTTTCTTT,CASSDRLAMNTEAFF
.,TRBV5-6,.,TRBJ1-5,TGTGCCAGCAGCTCCGCACCGCCGGGCAATCAGCCCCAGCATTTT,CASSSAPPGNQPQHF
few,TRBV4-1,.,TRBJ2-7,TGCGCCAGCAGTTCCGGACGGGTTGGAATCGACGAGCAGTACTTC,CASSSGRVGIDEQYF
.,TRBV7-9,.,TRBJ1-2,TGTGCCAGCAGCTTACTGGTCGGCGGCCTGGGCTACACTTTC,CASSLLVGGLGYTF
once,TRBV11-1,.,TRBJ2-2,TGTGCCAGCAGCCCAGGGGGGACATACACCGGGGAGCTGTTTTTT,CASSPGGTYTGELFF
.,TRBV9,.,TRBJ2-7,TGTGCCAGCAGCGCCTACGAAGGGGAGAAGTACTTC,CASSAYEGEKYF
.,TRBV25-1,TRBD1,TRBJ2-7,TGTGCCAGCAGTGGACCCGGACAGGGAGGCTACGAGCAGTACTTC,CASSGPGQGGYEQYF
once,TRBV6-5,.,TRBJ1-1,TGTGCCAGCAGACGTTCGCGGGGGACTGAAGCTTTCTTT,CASRRSRGTEAFF
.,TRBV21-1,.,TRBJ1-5,TGTGCCAGCAGCTCAGAGGCCTCCAGGTCCAATCAGCCCCAGCATTTT,CASSSEASRSNQPQHF
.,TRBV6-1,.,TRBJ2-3,TGTGGGTCCTGGTTTGGCAGGGCCCCCACAGATACGCAGTATTTT,CGSWFGRAPTDTQYF
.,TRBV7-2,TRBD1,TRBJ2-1,TGTGCCAGCAGCACTGACAGGGGAGGCGAGCAGTTCTTC,CASSTDRGGEQFF
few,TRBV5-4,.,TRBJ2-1,TGTGCCAGCAGCTTTACAGGGTATGATGAGCAGTTCTTC,CASSFTGYDEQFF
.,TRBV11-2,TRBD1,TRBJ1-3,TGTGCCAGCAGCCCAACATGGGGACAGTACTCTGGAAACACCATATATTTT,CASSPTWGQYSGNTIYF
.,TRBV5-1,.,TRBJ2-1,TGCGCCAGCAGCTTCGGAAGGAACAATGAGCAGTTCTTC,CASSFGRNNEQFF
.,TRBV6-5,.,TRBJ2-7,TGTGCCAGCAGTTACGATAGGGGAGCTTTCTACGAGCAGTACTTC,CASSYDRGAFYEQYF
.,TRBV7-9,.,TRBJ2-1,TGTGCCAGCAGCTTACAGGGGGGAAGTGAGCAGTTCTTC,CASSLQGGSEQFF
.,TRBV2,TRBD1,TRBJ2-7,TGTGCCAGCAGCTTGACGGCAGGGGGCGTAGGCGAGCAGTACTTC,CASSLTAGGVGEQYF
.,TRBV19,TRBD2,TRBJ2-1,TGTGCCAGTACGGGACTAGCGGGAGTTGGGGAGCAGTTCTTC,CASTGLAGVGEQFF
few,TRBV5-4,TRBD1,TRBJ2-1,TGTGCCAGCAGCCCCGGGACAGCCAATGAGCAGTTCTTC,CASSPGTANEQFF
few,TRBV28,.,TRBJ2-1,TGTGCCAGCAGCTCCGGACCTCACCTAAGCTCCTACAATGAGCAGTTCTTC,CASSSGPHLSSYNEQFF